This is a list of T cell receptor beta chains from one sample in a study of T cells in narcolepsy. Assay used: immunoSEQ multiplex PCR; TCRdb lists only in-frame clones, some missing. The repertoire holds some 30,000 clones, with 75% to 90% as singletons. Source material: memory (CD45RA-) CD4+ T cells from blood. Receptor source: a human donor in good health. CDR3s include the opening cysteine and the closing phenylalanine or tryptophan. A D gene is named only where the DNA matches it firmly. Not every row has a clone size; where given, it reads once, few, many or a size class.

NA	TRBV19	NA	TRBJ1-3	CASSIHMASGNTIYF	TGTGCCAGTAGTATTCACATGGCCTCTGGAAACACCATATATTTT
TRBD1	TRBV2	NA	TRBJ2-3	CASRPGTGFPDTQYF	TGTGCCAGCAGGCCCGGGACAGGGTTCCCAGATACGCAGTATTTT
NA	TRBV29-1	NA	TRBJ2-3	CSVERGSRTDTQYF	TGCAGCGTTGAGCGGGGCAGCCGCACAGATACGCAGTATTTT
NA	TRBV5-5	NA	TRBJ2-7	CASSFAGTNEQYF	TGTGCCAGCAGCTTTGCCGGGACCAACGAGCAGTACTTC
TRBD2	TRBV9	NA	TRBJ2-3	CASSVVVAGPTDTQYF	TGTGCCAGCAGCGTAGTTGTAGCGGGGCCCACAGATACGCAGTATTTT
NA	TRBV19	NA	TRBJ2-5	CASRWGETQYF	TGTGCCAGTAGATGGGGAGAGACCCAGTACTTC
TRBD1	TRBV6-1	few	TRBJ1-1	CASRTSGTGGAFF	TGTGCCAGCAGAACATCCGGGACAGGAGGGGCTTTCTTT
TRBD1	TRBV7-9	NA	TRBJ1-4	CASSPRTGLEGEKLFF	TGTGCCAGCAGCCCCCGGACAGGATTAGAAGGTGAAAAACTGTTTTTT
TRBD2	TRBV10-3	NA	TRBJ2-3	CAISVGLAGITDTQYF	TGTGCCATCAGTGTTGGACTAGCGGGGATCACAGATACGCAGTATTTT
NA	TRBV2	NA	TRBJ1-6	CASSDPRAPQNRPPLHF	TGTGCCAGCAGTGATCCCCGCGCCCCACAGAATCGACCACCCCTCCACTTT
NA	TRBV4-1	NA	TRBJ1-6	CASSQVDLFSYNSPLHF	TGCGCCAGCAGCCAAGTTGATTTGTTCTCCTATAATTCACCCCTCCACTTT
NA	TRBV27	NA	TRBJ1-6	CASSFWEGGGYNSPLHF	TGTGCCAGCAGTTTTTGGGAGGGGGGCGGATATAATTCACCCCTCCACTTT
NA	TRBV6-1	NA	TRBJ2-3	CASDSGGGADTQYF	TGTGCCAGTGATTCCGGGGGTGGGGCAGATACGCAGTATTTT
NA	TRBV5-1	NA	TRBJ2-3	CASSYGDKDTQYF	TGCGCCAGCAGCTACGGGGATAAAGATACGCAGTATTTT
TRBD2	TRBV19	NA	TRBJ2-3	CASSIRGGGSVYTQYF	TGTGCCAGTAGTATTCGCGGCGGGGGTTCGGTGTATACGCAGTATTTT
NA	TRBV5-1	NA	TRBJ1-1	CASSLDRSGTEAFF	TGCGCCAGCAGCTTAGACAGGTCGGGTACTGAAGCTTTCTTT
TRBD2	TRBV28	NA	TRBJ2-1	CASSPSAGGSYNEQFF	TGTGCCAGCAGCCCCTCCGCGGGGGGTTCCTACAATGAGCAGTTCTTC
TRBD1	TRBV11-1	NA	TRBJ2-7	CASSSDRGGYEQYF	TGTGCCAGCAGCTCGGACAGGGGAGGTTACGAGCAGTACTTC
NA	TRBV6-5	once	TRBJ1-6	CATGGETSPLHF	TGTGCCACGGGGGGGGAAACTTCACCCCTCCACTTT
NA	TRBV10-3	NA	TRBJ1-5	CAISEGRQASNQPQHF	TGTGCCATCAGTGAAGGGAGACAGGCGAGTAATCAGCCCCAGCATTTT
NA	TRBV28	NA	TRBJ1-3	CASSQPGSGNTIYF	TGTGCCAGCAGTCAACCAGGGTCTGGAAACACCATATATTTT
NA	TRBV27	NA	TRBJ1-1	CASSPPWESSQAFF	TGTGCCAGCAGTCCCCCTTGGGAGTCCTCCCAAGCTTTCTTT
TRBD1	TRBV27	NA	TRBJ1-4	CASSLRGQTGRLRMVEKLFF	TGTGCCAGCAGTTTAAGAGGCCAGACAGGGCGGTTGAGGATGGTTGAAAAACTGTTTTTT
TRBD1	TRBV19	few	TRBJ1-5	CASSPGTGRPYSNQPQHF	TGTGCCAGTAGTCCCGGGACAGGACGGCCTTATAGCAATCAGCCCCAGCATTTT
NA	TRBV19	few	TRBJ2-7	CASSITPGYEQYF	TGTGCCAGTAGTATTACCCCCGGCTACGAGCAGTACTTC
NA	TRBV5-8	NA	TRBJ2-2	CASSLEGRTGTGELFF	TGTGCCAGCAGCTTGGAAGGCAGGACGGGCACCGGGGAGCTGTTTTTT
NA	TRBV5-4	NA	TRBJ2-1	CASSPTRYNEQFF	TGTGCCAGCAGCCCAACTAGGTACAATGAGCAGTTCTTC
TRBD1	TRBV2	once	TRBJ2-3	CAITGDTDTQYF	TGTGCCATAACAGGGGACACAGATACGCAGTATTTT
NA	TRBV28	NA	TRBJ1-6	CASLGEGRNSPLHF	TGTGCCAGTCTCGGGGAAGGGAGGAATTCACCCCTCCACTTT
NA	TRBV6-1	NA	TRBJ2-3	CASSEVFSTDTQYF	TGTGCCAGCAGTGAAGTCTTTAGCACAGATACGCAGTATTTT
NA	TRBV29-1	NA	TRBJ1-2	CSVNQGRFGYTF	TGCAGCGTTAACCAGGGAAGGTTTGGCTACACCTTC
TRBD1	TRBV7-9	once	TRBJ2-7	CASSLSGTGLHEQYF	TGTGCCAGCAGCTTATCCGGGACAGGGTTACACGAGCAGTACTTC
NA	TRBV4-3	NA	TRBJ1-2	CASSQSENVYGYTF	TGCGCCAGCAGCCAATCCGAAAACGTCTATGGCTACACCTTC
NA	TRBV6-5	NA	TRBJ1-1	CASSLKGVWTEAFF	TGTGCCAGCAGTTTAAAGGGGGTTTGGACTGAAGCTTTCTTT
NA	TRBV7-9	NA	TRBJ1-1	CASSWGAGFEAFF	TGTGCCAGCAGCTGGGGGGCTGGCTTCGAAGCTTTCTTT
TRBD2	TRBV7-2	NA	TRBJ2-1	CASSVRGSGGAHNEQFF	TGTGCCAGCAGCGTCCGCGGTAGCGGGGGGGCCCACAATGAGCAGTTCTTC
NA	TRBV6-1	NA	TRBJ1-2	CASTLDGTYGYTF	TGTGCCAGCACCCTGGACGGAACCTATGGCTACACCTTC
TRBD1	TRBV7-2	NA	TRBJ2-1	CASMQRGGRYNEQFF	TGTGCCAGCATGCAAAGAGGGGGCCGATACAATGAGCAGTTCTTC
NA	TRBV2	once	TRBJ1-6	CASMDNSPLHF	TGTGCCAGCATGGATAATTCACCCCTCCACTTT